This T cell receptor beta chain stems from a study of identifying expanded T cells in peripheral blood. Points from the study as a whole: Roughly two-week clone count variance significantly increased as total template count grew. Over around two and four weeks, about 15 and 18 clones changed, versus roughly 1.1 between replicates.

Comment on this clone: As yet, its antigen is unknown.

Collection occurred without any documented infections or immune events in donors. The table came from immunoSEQ multiplex PCR; TCRdb's copy has only in-frame clones and leaves some out. This sample has over 100,000 clones, with 88% found just once. V was cut by 3 bases and J by 0 bases, with 9 bases left in between. The CDR3 runs 15 residues. Germline CDR1 LNHDA, CDR2 SQIVND (reference sequence). The chain uses TRBV19 and TRBJ1-5, with D perhaps TRBD1 (5 bases). The clonotype originates from a person aged 18 to 75 in good health. The sequencing sample was made of blood. DNA for the CDR3: TGTGCCAGTAGTATTCCAGGGTATAGCAATCAGCCCCAGCATTTT. As protein: CASSIPGYSNQPQHF. Variable domain in full (rest from reference TRBV19 and TRBJ1-5): DGGITQSPKYLFRKEGQNVTLSCEQNLNHDAMYWYRQDPGQGLRLIYYSQIVNDFQKGDIAEGYSVSREKKESFPLTVTSAQKNPTAFYLCASSIPGYSNQPQHFGDGTRLSIL.